Presented here are 2 T cell receptor beta chains from one specimen sequenced in a study of blood T cell repertoires in COVID-19. TCRdb's table, derived via immunoSEQ multiplex PCR, lists solely in-frame clones and lacks some. This table has 150,000 to 190,000 clones, about 85% appearing once. Sequencing input: peripheral blood. These receptors came from a woman in her sixties or seventies with COVID-19, enrolled during active disease.

This chain uses TRBV11-2 with TRBJ1-1; TRBD1 is a possible D gene (5 bases). V lost 4 bases and J lost 5, with 17 bases in between. CDR1 and CDR2 from the germline V gene are SGHAT and FQNNGV. The CDR3 has 15 residues. The CDR3 DNA reads as TGTGCCAGCAGCTACCGCCTGGCAGGGTTGACTGAAGCTTTCTTT. As protein: CASSYRLAGLTEAFF.

V usage is TRBV7-7 and J usage is TRBJ2-3, with a possible D match to TRBD1 (6 bases). Trimming removed 5 bases at V and 1 base at J, with 10 bases between. The V gene's germline CDR1 is SSHAT and CDR2 FNYEAQ (reference sequence). The CDR3 contains 14 residues. CDR3 sequence reads: CASSISGGTDTQYF. The CDR3 bases are TGTGCCAGCAGCATATCAGGGGGCACAGATACGCAGTATTTT.